This entry describes one T cell receptor beta chain. The data derive from a study of T cell responses to AZD1222 COVID-19 vaccine. Germline CDR1 reads SNHLY; CDR2 reads FYNNEI. This CDR3 region has 15 residues. V was clipped by 6 bases and J by 7 bases; unmatched bases: 11. Some clones are missing from TCRdb's copy, which holds only in-frame ones; the method was immunoSEQ multiplex PCR. The profile covers 95,000 to 150,000 clones, with roughly 90% appearing a single time and roughly 8.4% taken by the ten largest. The J gene is TRBJ2-5, the V gene TRBV2; 10 nucleotides line up with TRBD1. The sequencing used peripheral blood, collected on day 0 of AZD1222 vaccination. This sequence originates from an adult in good health. CDR3 amino acids: CASRPVRDRGLTQYF. CDR3 bases: TGTGCCAGCAGACCGGTCCGGGACAGGGGATTGACCCAGTACTTC.